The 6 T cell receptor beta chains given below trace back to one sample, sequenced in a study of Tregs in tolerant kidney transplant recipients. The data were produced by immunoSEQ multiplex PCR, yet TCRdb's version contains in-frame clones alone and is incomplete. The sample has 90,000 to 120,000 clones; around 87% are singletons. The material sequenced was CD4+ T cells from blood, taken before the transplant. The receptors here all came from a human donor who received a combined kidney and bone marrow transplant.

This CDR3 is CASSYGSTGMRETQYF. CDR3 nucleotides: TGTGCCAGCAGTTACGGATCTACAGGGATGCGGGAGACCCAGTACTTC. V is TRBV6-5 and J is TRBJ2-5, with D perhaps TRBD1 (6 bases). CDR3 length: 16 residues. Germline V gene sequence: CDR1 MNHEY, CDR2 SVGAGI. Trimming removed 2 bases from V and 5 bases from J, with 18 bases in between.

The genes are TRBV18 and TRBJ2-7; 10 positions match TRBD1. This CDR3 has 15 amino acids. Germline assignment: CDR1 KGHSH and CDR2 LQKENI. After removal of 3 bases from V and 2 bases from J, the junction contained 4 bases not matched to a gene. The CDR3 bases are TGTGCCAGCTCACCTAGACAGGGGGCCGCCTACGAGCAGTACTTC. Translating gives CASSPRQGAAYEQYF. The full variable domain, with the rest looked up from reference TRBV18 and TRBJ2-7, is NAGVMQNPRHLVRRRGQEARLRCSPMKGHSHVYWYRQLPEEGLKFMVYLQKENIIDESGMPKERFSAEFPKEGPSILRIQQVVRGDSAAYFCASSPRQGAAYEQYFGPGTRLTVT.

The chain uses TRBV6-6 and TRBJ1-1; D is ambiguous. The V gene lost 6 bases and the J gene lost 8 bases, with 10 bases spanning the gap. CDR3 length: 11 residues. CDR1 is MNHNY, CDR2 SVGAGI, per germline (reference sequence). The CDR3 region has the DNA TGTGCCAGCAGCCAGGACTCCGAAGCTTTCTTT. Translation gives CASSQDSEAFF.

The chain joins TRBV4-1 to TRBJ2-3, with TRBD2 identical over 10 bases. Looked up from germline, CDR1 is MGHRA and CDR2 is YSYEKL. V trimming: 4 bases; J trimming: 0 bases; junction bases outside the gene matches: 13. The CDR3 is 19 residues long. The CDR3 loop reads CASSPRGSGGLLSTDTQYF. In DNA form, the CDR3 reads TGCGCCAGCAGCCCAAGGGGTAGCGGGGGGTTACTTAGCACAGATACGCAGTATTTT.

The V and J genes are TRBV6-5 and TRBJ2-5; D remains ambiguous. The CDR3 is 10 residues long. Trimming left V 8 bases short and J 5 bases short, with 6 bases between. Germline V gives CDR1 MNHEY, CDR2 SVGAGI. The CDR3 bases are TGTGCCAGCCAGAGGGAGACCCAGTACTTC. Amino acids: CASQRETQYF.

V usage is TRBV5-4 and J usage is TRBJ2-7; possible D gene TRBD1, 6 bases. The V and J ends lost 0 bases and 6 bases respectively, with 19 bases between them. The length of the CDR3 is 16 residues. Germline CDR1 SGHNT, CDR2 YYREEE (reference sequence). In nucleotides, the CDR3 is TGTGCCAGCAGCTTGGCCGGGGCCGGGACATTTACCGAGCAGTACTTC. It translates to CASSLAGAGTFTEQYF.